The source of this T cell receptor (beta chain) is a study of CD8 T cells in Susac syndrome. TEMRA cells were enriched by FACS, while CD8+ and CD4+ T cells were obtained through a negative isolation that was performed magnetically. Germline CDR1 reads LGHDT; CDR2 reads YNNKEL (reference sequence). The CDR3 consists of 16 residues. Trimming stripped 1 base from V and 2 bases from J, with 14 bases between. With random hexamers, roughly 0.45 to 1 ug RNA was reverse transcribed. TCRdb reanalysed the immunoSEQ multiplex PCR reads using MiXCR and keeps one entry per CDR3 protein. The sample shows 200,000 to 250,000 distinct CDR3 sequences, approximately 90% of them seen only once.

This clonotype originated in a human donor with multiple sclerosis. This chain links TRBV3-1 with TRBJ1-2; unclear D gene. What was sequenced was CD8+ T cells from PBMCs. CDR3 loop: CASSQGLSSWNYGYTF. In DNA form, the CDR3 reads TGTGCCAGCAGCCAAGGATTGTCGTCTTGGAACTATGGCTACACCTTC.